This record concerns one TCR beta chain sequence. V was pared by 4 bases and J by 7 bases, with 2 bases of the junction left unmatched. Looked up from germline, CDR1 is LNHDA and CDR2 is SQIVND (reference sequence). The CDR3 is made up of 14 amino acids. Using immunoSEQ multiplex PCR, the repertoire was profiled, and TCRdb retains in-frame clones only, with some absent. Of 130,000 to 150,000 clones in the sample, about 92% were seen once. The data are from a study of T cell responses to AZD1222 COVID-19 vaccine. V and J are TRBV19 and TRBJ1-4, with 11 bases matching TRBD1. Sequenced material: peripheral blood, taken on day 0 of AZD1222 vaccination. The receptor comes from an adult in good health. This chain's CDR3 is CASSTGQGVEKLFF. CDR3 DNA: TGTGCCAGTAGTACGGGACAGGGGGTTGAAAAACTGTTTTTT. Combining the CDR3 with reference TRBV19 and TRBJ1-4 gives the whole variable domain DGGITQSPKYLFRKEGQNVTLSCEQNLNHDAMYWYRQDPGQGLRLIYYSQIVNDFQKGDIAEGYSVSREKKESFPLTVTSAQKNPTAFYLCASSTGQGVEKLFFGSGTQLSVL.